This passage covers 12 T cell receptor beta chains from one sample sequenced in a study of T cell repertoires in cytomegalovirus infection. TCRdb redid the calling of the reads with MiXCR, one entry per CDR3 protein. The table has 650,000 to 850,000 distinct CDR3 sequences, 25% to 30% seen once. Their specific antigens are unknown. The sequences come from cultured CD8+ T cells from PBMCs, collected from culture after CMV antigen stimulation. The receptors stem from a human donor in good health (CMV status not recorded). Some clones in this sample may be carry-over from other donors' samples.

In its sample, this clonotype was seen many times. The rearrangement links TRBV7-8 to TRBJ2-3; 15 bases fit TRBD2. J was trimmed by 2 bases and V by 2 bases; bases with no gene match: 11. Germline values: CDR1 SGHVS, CDR2 FQNEAQ. The CDR3 runs 20 residues. The CDR3 region has the DNA TGTGCCAGCAGCTTACCAGCGCGGACTAGCGGGGGGGAGATCACAGATACGCAGTATTTT. Its protein is CASSLPARTSGGEITDTQYF.

The chain has TRBV5-1 and TRBJ2-3; D is possibly TRBD1 or TRBD2 (5 bases each). The CDR3 is 14 residues long. Per germline, CDR1 SGHRS and CDR2 YFSETQ. V was cut by 7 bases and J by 2 bases, with 14 bases left in between. CDR3 residues: CASRDVGDTDTQYF. The CDR3 DNA reads TGCGCCAGCCGGGACGTCGGAGACACAGATACGCAGTATTTT.

This clonotype was recorded many times. The chain joins TRBV7-8 to TRBJ2-2; D is uncertain. Germline CDR1 SGHVS, CDR2 FQNEAQ. V lost 5 bases to trimming and J lost 4 bases, with 11 bases between them. The CDR3 consists of 14 residues. CDR3 residues: CASSPSEVTGELFF. CDR3 DNA: TGTGCCAGCAGCCCTTCAGAGGTCACCGGGGAGCTGTTTTTT.

V gene TRBV5-1 combines with J gene TRBJ2-1; D gene ambiguous. This CDR3 region has 13 residues. Germline lookup yields CDR1 SGHRS and CDR2 YFSETQ. V gave up 1 base and J gave up 7 bases, with 9 bases separating them. CDR3 region: CASSLSQVNEQFF. The CDR3 DNA is TGCGCCAGCAGCTTGTCCCAGGTAAATGAGCAGTTCTTC.

This rearrangement joins TRBV20-1 to TRBJ2-1; TRBD1 aligns across 12 bases. J lost 5 bases, V lost 5 bases, and 7 bases had no gene match. The germline CDR1 and CDR2 sequences are DFQATT and SNEGSKA (reference sequence). The CDR3 loop spans 15 amino acids. CDR3 sequence: CSAVNRDRGHNEQFF. The CDR3 DNA sequence: TGCAGTGCTGTTAACCGGGACAGGGGGCACAATGAGCAGTTCTTC.

The chain recombines TRBV5-1 with TRBJ2-7; D gene unclear. From germline, CDR1 is SGHRS and CDR2 YFSETQ. The CDR3 is made up of 14 amino acids. Trimming shortened V by 5 bases and J by 5 bases, and 17 bases separated the two germline ends. DNA of the CDR3: TGCGCCAGCAGATCGGGTCCCCCAGCTAACGAGCAGTACGTC. Translated, it gives CASRSGPPANEQYV.

This clonotype was recorded many times. The chain carries TRBV6-5 and TRBJ1-1, with TRBD1 as a possible D gene (5 bases). Germline V gene sequence: CDR1 MNHEY, CDR2 SVGAGI. V dropped 4 bases and J dropped 0 bases, with 12 bases sitting between them. The CDR3 extends over 15 amino acids. In DNA, the CDR3 is TGTGCCAGCAGTTCCGGAGGGGCTGTGAACACTGAAGCTTTCTTT. The encoded protein is CASSSGGAVNTEAFF.

This clonotype was counted a few times. This chain connects TRBV5-6 to TRBJ2-5; TRBD1 might be the D (6 bases). Germline values: CDR1 SGHDT, CDR2 YYEEEE. The CDR3 is 20 residues long. With 1 base removed from V and 3 bases from J, the gap between germline ends came to 28 bases. CDR3 region: CASSLNGMRAGATLEETQYF. The CDR3 bases are TGTGCCAGCAGCTTGAATGGGATGAGGGCAGGGGCCACTCTGGAAGAGACCCAGTACTTC.

This clonotype was observed a handful of times. The chain links TRBV6-5 to TRBJ2-5; the D gene is possibly TRBD1 (5 bases). The germline V gene has CDR1 MNHEY and CDR2 SVGAGI. V dropped 5 bases and J dropped 3 bases, with 16 bases sitting between them. The CDR3 has 15 amino acids. The CDR3 protein is CASSKIDDSEETQYF. CDR3 nucleotides: TGTGCCAGCAGTAAAATAGATGACAGCGAAGAGACCCAGTACTTC.

This clonotype was recorded many times. The chain recombines TRBV6-4 with TRBJ1-2; D gene unclear. V lost 5 bases to trimming and J lost 0 bases, with 13 bases between them. CDR1 is MRHNA, CDR2 SNTAGT, per germline. The length of the CDR3 is 15 residues. CDR3 nucleotide sequence: TGTGCCAGCAGTCCTACCCGGAGATCTAACTATGGCTACACCTTC. Protein product: CASSPTRRSNYGYTF.

This clonotype has just a few counts. The V call is TRBV27, the J call TRBJ1-4, with D maybe TRBD1 (5 bases). This CDR3 contains 14 residues. Trimming shortened V by 3 bases and J by 12 bases, and 17 bases separated the two germline ends. The germline V gene encodes CDR1 MNHEY and CDR2 SMNVEV (reference sequence). Written as DNA, the CDR3 is TGTGCCAGCAGTTTTGGGGCAGCTCGAGGGGAACTGTTTTTT. As protein: CASSFGAARGELFF.

The chain carries TRBV19 and TRBJ1-5; D remains unclear. This CDR3 has 13 amino acids. V was trimmed by 10 bases and J by 2 bases, leaving 12 bases between them. The germline V gene encodes CDR1 LNHDA and CDR2 SQIVND (reference sequence). The CDR3 spells CATSGVRNQPQHF. The CDR3 coding sequence is TGTGCCACTTCCGGGGTTCGCAATCAGCCCCAGCATTTT.